Listed below are T cell receptor beta chains from one sample, sequenced in a study of tumor-infiltrating lymphocytes in primary liver carcinoma. One entry per CDR3 protein, called by TCRdb with MiXCR from the multiplex PCR reads. The repertoire holds 100,000 to 150,000 distinct CDR3 sequences, with 64% as singletons. The source material was liver tumor tissue from sampling region 3. The source of these receptors is a woman aged 55 to 70 with primary liver carcinoma and hepatitis B virus infection. The CDR3 runs from the conserved cysteine through the conserved F or W. The order of the fields is CDR3 DNA, CDR3 protein, J gene, D gene, clone size, V gene. A D gene is named only where the DNA matches it firmly. A row's size may be missing; if present it is once, few, many or a size class.

TGTGCCAACAGTTATCCTAATGAGCGGTTCTTC | CANSYPNERFF | TRBJ2-1 | NA | NA | TRBV6-6
TGTGCCAGCAGCTTAAAGTCGGGGAGCGAAGCTATCTTT | CASSLKSGSEAIF | TRBJ1-1 | NA | NA | TRBV11-2
TGTGCCAGCAGCTTACACTGCGGGGCCCACGACCAGTACTTC | CASSLHCGAHDQYF | TRBJ2-7 | NA | NA | TRBV11-1
TGTGCCAGCAGCCTCGCAGGAGGACAGGGGGCGGCTAATGAAAAACGGTTTTTT | CASSLAGGQGAANEKRFF | TRBJ1-4 | TRBD1 | NA | TRBV4-2
TGTGCCAGCAGCTTCTTTTCGCGGGAATCGTACGAGCAGTACTTC | CASSFFSRESYEQYF | TRBJ2-7 | NA | many | TRBV13
TGTGCCTGGACTGGACAGGGCTTTCCCCAGTTCTTC | CAWTGQGFPQFF | TRBJ2-1 | TRBD1 | many | TRBV30
TGTGCCAGCAGCTTAGAGAGTGCGGGTTACTATGGCTACACCTTC | CASSLESAGYYGYTF | TRBJ1-2 | NA | medium-sized | TRBV11-2
TGTGCCAGCAGCCCCGGGACAGGGTATGAAAAACTGTTTTTT | CASSPGTGYEKLFF | TRBJ1-4 | TRBD1 | few | TRBV7-9
TGTGCCAGCAGCTTTATAGGTCAGCCCCGGCATTTT | CASSFIGQPRHF | TRBJ1-5 | NA | NA | TRBV7-9
TGTGCCAGCAGTTTAGGCAGGCGGGAGAACATTGAAGCTTTCTTT | CASSLGRRENIEAFF | TRBJ1-1 | NA | NA | TRBV12-3/TRBV12-4
TGTGCCAGTAGCTTAGCCGGGGACTATGGCCACACCTTC | CASSLAGDYGHTF | TRBJ1-2 | NA | NA | TRBV11-2
TGTGCCGAGTACCCGGGGCAGAGCACAGATACGCAGTATTTT | CAEYPGQSTDTQYF | TRBJ2-3 | NA | NA | TRBV7-9
TGTGCCAGCAGAGGGACTAGCGGGAGGAGCTCCTACAAGCAGTACTTC | CASRGTSGRSSYKQYF | TRBJ2-7 | TRBD2 | NA | TRBV28
TGTGCCACCAGTGATTTGAGGGCACTACATCAAGCCCAGCATTTT | CATSDLRALHQAQHF | TRBJ1-5 | NA | NA | TRBV24-1
TGTGCCAGCAGCCCCACGGGAGAGAGGAACGGGGAGCTGTTTTTT | CASSPTGERNGELFF | TRBJ2-2 | NA | NA | TRBV6-5
TGTGCCAGCAGCTTAGCTAGCGGGAGAGCAGATACGCAGTATTTT | CASSLASGRADTQYF | TRBJ2-3 | TRBD2 | few | TRBV7-9
TGTGCCAGCAGTGGACAGCCTATGAACACTGAAGCTTTCTTT | CASSGQPMNTEAFF | TRBJ1-1 | NA | few | TRBV28